This T cell receptor (beta chain) was recovered during a study of graft-versus-host responses after intestinal transplantation. TCRdb keeps only in-frame clones here, not all; method: immunoSEQ multiplex PCR. The table lists some 83,000 clones, 90% to 95% of them singletons, with more than 0.095% in the top ten. A note on this clone: Its antigen remains unidentified. The germline gene is not matched at one end of the junction; a read error may be the cause.

The CDR3 length is 14 residues. From germline, CDR1 is LNHDA and CDR2 SQIVND (reference sequence). This chain connects TRBV19 to TRBJ1-5; the D gene is possibly TRBD1 (6 bases). The input for sequencing was unstimulated CD4+ T cells sorted from spleen or lymph node cells, taken before intestinal transplant. The source of this sequence is a human donor who received an intestinal transplant. CDR3 loop: CASSTSTGYQLQHF. DNA for the CDR3: TGTGCCAGTAGTACTTCGACAGGTTATCAGCTCCAGCATTTT.